The 5 T cell receptor beta chains below were found in one sample sequenced in a study of somatic mutations in cytotoxic T cells in rheumatoid arthritis. Profiling relied on immunoSEQ multiplex PCR, and the TCRdb table lists in-frame clones only, not all of them. The repertoire includes roughly 15,000 clones, more than 65% of them detected once, and around a sixth sits in the top ten. The sequencing input was CD8+ T cells sorted from blood. The source is an adult with rheumatoid arthritis.

This clone was seen a handful of times. V is TRBV5-4 and J is TRBJ1-1, with 8 bases matching TRBD1. Per germline, CDR1 SGHNT and CDR2 YYREEE (reference sequence). The CDR3 runs to 13 residues. V trimming: 5 bases; J trimming: 3 bases; junction bases outside the gene matches: 3. For the CDR3, the DNA is TGTGCCAGCAGGACGGGACAGGACACTGAAGCTTTCTTT. It yields the protein CASRTGQDTEAFF.

This chain joins TRBV9 and TRBJ2-1; 13 nucleotides align to TRBD2. V shed 4 bases, J shed 7 bases, and the junction held 5 bases outside the gene matches. The CDR3 is 15 residues long. CDR1 is SGDLS and CDR2 is YYNGEE in the germline V gene. CDR3: CASSPTTSGGNEQFF. Here the CDR3 DNA reads TGTGCCAGCAGCCCCACGACTAGCGGGGGGAATGAGCAGTTCTTC. Filled out from reference TRBV9 and TRBJ2-1, the complete variable domain reads DSGVTQTPKHLITATGQRVTLRCSPRSGDLSVYWYQQSLDQGLQFLIQYYNGEERAKGNILERFSAQQFPDLHSELNLSSLELGDSALYFCASSPTTSGGNEQFFGPGTRLTVL.

This rearrangement joins TRBV11-2 to TRBJ2-1; no definite D call. This CDR3 has 14 residues. Looked up from germline, CDR1 is SGHAT and CDR2 is FQNNGV. Trimming took off 2 bases at V and 2 bases at J, with 7 bases between the two ends. DNA of the CDR3: TGTGCCAGCAGCTTAAACGTACCCTACAATGAGCAGTTCTTC. It specifies CASSLNVPYNEQFF.

The chain has TRBV19 and TRBJ2-1, with 9 bases that match TRBD2. Germline loops: CDR1 LNHDA, CDR2 SQIVND (reference sequence). This CDR3 has 14 residues. The V segment lost 4 bases and the J segment 6 bases; nucleotides outside the gene matches: 4. This chain's CDR3 is CASSTGTSFNEQFF. In DNA form, the CDR3 reads TGTGCCAGTAGTACTGGGACTAGCTTCAATGAGCAGTTCTTC.

The V and J genes are TRBV11-2 and TRBJ1-1, with D maybe TRBD1 (6 bases). CDR3 length: 15 amino acids. Germline V gene lookup returns CDR1 SGHAT and CDR2 FQNNGV. The V end was cut by 3 bases, the J end by 4 bases, with 15 bases between. CDR3 nucleotides: TGTGCCAGCAGCTTTGGTAGGGGAGGGGGCACTGAAGCTTTCTTT. It is translated as CASSFGRGGGTEAFF.